This T cell receptor (beta chain) was sequenced for a study of T cell repertoires in cytomegalovirus infection. This clonotype was counted ten times or more. One entry per CDR3 protein, called by TCRdb with MiXCR from the reads. This table has 200,000 to 300,000 distinct CDR3 sequences, approximately 13% appearing once. The germline V gene has CDR1 SGHTA and CDR2 FQGTGA. The CDR3 consists of 13 residues. V lost 5 bases and J lost 4, with 8 bases in between. Material: PBMCs. The TCR sequence derives from a human donor in good health (CMV status not recorded). Some clones in this sample may be carry-over from other donors' samples. This rearrangement joins TRBV7-3 to TRBJ2-2; D is uncertain. The CDR3 DNA follows: TGTGCCAGCAGCCCCTCAGTCACCGGGGAGCTGTTTTTT. Its translation: CASSPSVTGELFF. Full variable domain (missing parts from reference TRBV7-3 and TRBJ2-2): GAGVSQTPSNKVTEKGKYVELRCDPISGHTALYWYRQSLGQGPEFLIYFQGTGAADDSGLPNDRFFAVRPEGSVSTLKIQRTERGDSAVYLCASSPSVTGELFFGEGSRLTVL.